The sample holds one count of the clone carrying this T cell receptor beta chain. The data belong to a study of blood T cell repertoires in COVID-19. Those enrolled in Seattle joined during active infection and were followed longitudinally afterward. The CDR3 runs 14 residues. The germline CDR1 and CDR2 sequences are SGHNT and YYREEE (reference sequence). The V segment lost 6 bases and the J segment 2 bases; nucleotides outside the gene matches: 7. TCRdb's table, derived via immunoSEQ multiplex PCR, lists solely in-frame clones and lacks some. This table holds 310,000 or so clones, roughly 86% found once.

Sequenced sample: peripheral blood. The chain couples TRBV5-4 to TRBJ2-5, with TRBD2 identical over 7 bases. The TCR comes from a man aged 30 to 45 with COVID-19, enrolled during active disease. The CDR3 region is CASKGGDVQETQYF. Here the CDR3 DNA reads TGTGCCAGCAAGGGAGGGGACGTTCAAGAGACCCAGTACTTC. Full variable domain (rest looked up from reference TRBV5-4 and TRBJ2-5): ETGVTQSPTHLIKTRGQQVTLRCSSQSGHNTVSWYQQALGQGPQFIFQYYREEENGRGNFPPRFSGLQFPNYSSELNVNALELDDSALYLCASKGGDVQETQYFGPGTRLLVL.